What follows are 21 T cell receptor beta chains derived from one specimen sequenced in a study of blood T cell repertoires in COVID-19 (TCRdb year 2020). The protocol used for the library was the immunoSEQ multiplex PCR assay. The immuneACCESS repertoire file appears here via TCRdb, limited to in-frame rearrangements. These files lack a portion of the clones; in checked studies, under half of the deficit traces to unresolved V genes, and the cause of the others is not known. The sample table lists more than 95,000 clones, roughly nine tenths of them with a count of one. The ten biggest clones cover more than 5% of the sample. Material: peripheral blood. These receptor sequences come from a human donor in a cohort sampled during active COVID-19.

In nucleotides, the CDR3 is TGTGCCAGCAGCCCATCCCAGGGGCCCCAAGAGACCCAGTACTTC. This sequence encodes CASSPSQGPQETQYF. This chain connects TRBV11-2 to TRBJ2-5; a possible D gene is TRBD1 (6 bases). Deletions cut 5 bases from V and 1 base from J, with 14 bases between. CDR3 length: 15 residues. Germline V gives CDR1 SGHAT, CDR2 FQNNGV.

CDR3 loop: CAVRGAQETQYF. The CDR3 bases are TGTGCCGTAAGGGGCGCACAAGAGACCCAGTACTTC. The chain employs TRBV7-9 and TRBJ2-5; D perhaps matches TRBD1 (5 bases). From germline, CDR1 is SEHNR and CDR2 FQNEAQ (reference sequence). The CDR3 totals 12 residues. Trimming cost V 11 bases and J 2 bases, with 12 bases left between them.

The rearrangement joins TRBV24-1 to TRBJ2-3, with D possibly TRBD2 on 5 matching bases. The CDR3 is made up of 16 amino acids. The germline V and J ends were trimmed by 1 base and 1 base, with 11 bases remaining between them. Germline CDR1 KGHDR, CDR2 SFDVKD. The CDR3 protein is CATSDFRGRGTDTQYF. The CDR3 DNA is TGTGCCACCAGTGATTTTCGGGGAAGGGGCACAGATACGCAGTATTTT.

The rearrangement links TRBV24-1 to TRBJ2-1, with TRBD2 matching over 8 bases. CDR3 size: 18 residues. The germline CDR1 and CDR2 sequences are KGHDR and SFDVKD. Trimming took 3 bases from V and 2 from J; bases not matched to a gene: 11. The CDR3 sequence: CATSDTNSGIGAYNEQFF. The CDR3 nucleotides are TGTGCCACCAGTGATACCAATAGCGGGATAGGTGCCTACAATGAGCAGTTCTTC.

The chain recombines TRBV18 with TRBJ2-2; 8 nucleotides agree with TRBD2. V was pared by 3 bases and J by 2 bases, with 5 bases of the junction left unmatched. The germline V gene has CDR1 KGHSH and CDR2 LQKENI. CDR3 length: 16 residues. CDR3 sequence (DNA): TGTGCCAGCTCACCGGGGATAGCGGGAAACACCGGGGAGCTGTTTTTT. It is translated as CASSPGIAGNTGELFF.

The chain uses TRBV7-2 and TRBJ1-2; D is unclear. Germline assignment: CDR1 SGHTA and CDR2 FQGNSA. The CDR3 is 17 amino acids. V was shortened by 4 bases and J by 4 bases, with 22 bases between the two germline ends. The CDR3 DNA is TGTGCCAGCAGCTCCTTTACCCGCGGCCCAGACTCCTATGGCTACACCTTC. Translation gives CASSSFTRGPDSYGYTF. The entire variable domain, with the rest obtained from reference TRBV7-2 and TRBJ1-2, is as follows: GAGVSQSPSNKVTEKGKDVELRCDPISGHTALYWYRQSLGQGLEFLIYFQGNSAPDKSGLPSDRFSAERTGGSVSTLTIQRTQQEDSAVYLCASSSFTRGPDSYGYTFGSGTRLTVV.

This clone was seen just once. This chain uses TRBV7-2 with TRBJ2-5; TRBD1 agrees at 7 bases. This CDR3 spans 13 amino acids. Germline V gene sequence: CDR1 SGHTA, CDR2 FQGNSA. Trimming cost V 5 bases and J 4 bases; bases outside gene matches: 4. CDR3 sequence: CASSIPGGETQYF. The CDR3 DNA follows: TGTGCCAGCAGCATACCAGGGGGAGAGACCCAGTACTTC.

This clone was seen only a few times. The V call is TRBV6-1, the J call TRBJ2-7, with 7 bases lining up with TRBD2. Germline lookup yields CDR1 MNHNS and CDR2 SASEGT. With V trimmed by 3 bases and J by 1 base, 3 bases remained unmatched. This CDR3 comprises 14 residues. For the CDR3, the DNA is TGTGCCAGCAGTGAGCGGGAGAGTTCCTACGAGCAGTACTTC. Its translation is CASSERESSYEQYF.

As DNA, the CDR3 is TGTGCCAGCAGCCAAGACGGTAGCGGTAGCACTGAAGCTTTCTTT. Translation: CASSQDGSGSTEAFF. The chain is built from TRBV4-2 and TRBJ1-1; D uncertain. V shed 0 bases and J shed 4 bases, with 12 bases lying between them. Germline V CDR1 and CDR2: LGHNA, YNFKEQ. This CDR3 is 15 amino acids long.

By share, this clone ranks as medium-sized. The rearrangement uses TRBV2 and TRBJ1-5, with D unresolved. V lost 5 bases to trimming and J lost 7 bases, with 12 bases between them. Germline V gene lookup returns CDR1 SNHLY and CDR2 FYNNEI. This CDR3 contains 13 residues. The CDR3 DNA sequence: TGTGCCAGCAGTCGCCCGGGTCGACAGCCCCAGCATTTT. Residues: CASSRPGRQPQHF.

In its sample, this clone was seen a few times. V usage is TRBV5-1 and J usage is TRBJ2-7, with a tentative D call TRBD1 (6 bases). With 0 bases removed from V and 0 bases from J, the gap between germline ends came to 13 bases. Germline V lookup: CDR1 SGHRS, CDR2 YFSETQ. The CDR3 has 16 residues. CDR3 in amino acids: CASSLAGTHSSYEQYF. The DNA for the CDR3 is TGCGCCAGCAGCTTGGCCGGGACACACTCCTCCTACGAGCAGTACTTC.

This clone was seen once. The chain has TRBV7-9 and TRBJ2-1, with D possibly matching TRBD1 (6 bases). V dropped 1 base and J dropped 8 bases, with 15 bases sitting between them. This CDR3 is 15 amino acids long. The germline V gene encodes CDR1 SEHNR and CDR2 FQNEAQ (reference sequence). This CDR3 reads CASSLGMDRRHEQFF. DNA of the CDR3: TGTGCCAGCAGCTTAGGGATGGACAGACGGCATGAGCAGTTCTTC. The full variable domain, completed using reference TRBV7-9 and TRBJ2-1, is DTGVSQNPRHKITKRGQNVTFRCDPISEHNRLYWYRQTLGQGPEFLTYFQNEAQLEKSRLLSDRFSAERPKGSFSTLEIQRTEQGDSAMYLCASSLGMDRRHEQFFGPGTRLTVL.

This sequence joins TRBV19 and TRBJ1-1; D perhaps matches TRBD1 (6 bases). CDR1 is LNHDA and CDR2 is SQIVND in the germline V gene (reference sequence). The CDR3 covers 12 residues. Trimming removed 6 bases from V and 4 bases from J, with 9 bases in between. CDR3 DNA sequence: TGTGCCAGTAGCCCACAGGGCACTGAAGCTTTCTTT. Translating gives CASSPQGTEAFF. The full variable domain, rest sourced from reference TRBV19 and TRBJ1-1, is DGGITQSPKYLFRKEGQNVTLSCEQNLNHDAMYWYRQDPGQGLRLIYYSQIVNDFQKGDIAEGYSVSREKKESFPLTVTSAQKNPTAFYLCASSPQGTEAFFGQGTRLTVV.

This chain connects TRBV11-2 to TRBJ2-1; 13 bases align to TRBD2. The V and J ends lost 4 bases and 4 bases, in that order; junction bases with no gene match: 7. This CDR3 is 17 amino acids long. Germline V gene data show CDR1 as SGHAT and CDR2 as FQNNGV. CDR3 residues: CASSSGLAGSFYNEQFF. The CDR3 DNA sequence: TGTGCCAGCAGCTCGGGACTAGCGGGAAGCTTTTACAATGAGCAGTTCTTC.

The CDR3 spells CASSITPYSNQPQHF. The CDR3 bases are TGTGCCAGCAGCATTACACCTTATAGCAATCAGCCCCAGCATTTT. This chain uses TRBV5-4 with TRBJ1-5; D ambiguous. Deletions cut 4 bases from V and 0 bases from J, with 11 bases between. Germline-derived CDR1 and CDR2 are SGHNT and YYREEE (reference sequence). CDR3 length: 15 amino acids.

The chain combines TRBV29-1 with TRBJ2-2; TRBD2 agrees at 7 bases. Germline V gives CDR1 SQVTM, CDR2 ANQGSEA. This CDR3 spans 14 amino acids. The V and J ends lost 4 bases and 1 base, in that order; junction bases with no gene match: 3. CDR3 loop: CSVVGEGNTGELFF. CDR3 in DNA: TGCAGCGTTGTGGGGGAGGGGAACACCGGGGAGCTGTTTTTT.

The chain combines TRBV18 with TRBJ2-7; 8 nucleotides agree with TRBD1. The V gene's germline CDR1 is KGHSH and CDR2 LQKENI. The CDR3 extends over 16 amino acids. V lost 1 base to trimming and J lost 1 base; unmatched junction nucleotides: 6. DNA for the CDR3: TGTGCCAGCTCACCACGAGTGGGACAGGAGTCCTACGAGCAGTACTTC. Translating it yields CASSPRVGQESYEQYF.

This chain joins TRBV11-1 and TRBJ1-1; the D is unclear. Germline CDR1 SGHAT, CDR2 FQDESV (reference sequence). V was cut by 5 bases and J by 3 bases, with 13 bases left in between. This CDR3 region has 14 residues. CDR3 nucleotides: TGTGCCAGCAGCCTTAAAATGAGGGACACTGAAGCTTTCTTT. This gives the protein CASSLKMRDTEAFF.

The chain combines TRBV9 with TRBJ1-6, with D unclear. Germline V gene lookup returns CDR1 SGDLS and CDR2 YYNGEE. The V and J ends lost 6 bases and 9 bases respectively, with 13 bases between them. The CDR3 is made up of 13 amino acids. Written as DNA, the CDR3 is TGTGCCAGCAACAAAGGCGGTGTTTCACCCCTCCACTTT. Its translation: CASNKGGVSPLHF. Combining the CDR3 with reference TRBV9 and TRBJ1-6 gives the whole variable domain DSGVTQTPKHLITATGQRVTLRCSPRSGDLSVYWYQQSLDQGLQFLIQYYNGEERAKGNILERFSAQQFPDLHSELNLSSLELGDSALYFCASNKGGVSPLHFGNGTRLTVT.

The rearrangement uses TRBV6-5 and TRBJ2-5; TRBD1 matches at 7 bases. J lost 5 bases, V lost 6 bases, and 6 bases had no gene match. The germline CDR1 and CDR2 sequences are MNHEY and SVGAGI. This CDR3 spans 13 amino acids. The CDR3 spells CASRHRDSETQYF. The CDR3, as DNA: TGTGCCAGCAGACACCGGGACAGTGAGACCCAGTACTTC.

V usage is TRBV3-1 (or the pseudogene TRBV3-2) and J usage is TRBJ2-5; perhaps TRBD2 as D (5 bases). This CDR3 is 14 amino acids long. Trimming removed 1 base from V and 4 bases from J, with 10 bases in between. Looked up from germline, CDR1 is LGHDT and CDR2 is YNNKEL (reference sequence). The CDR3 is CASSQAGTPETQYF. The CDR3 DNA follows: TGTGCCAGCAGCCAAGCGGGAACGCCAGAGACCCAGTACTTC.